Each of the 13 T cell receptor beta chains below was sequenced from the same sample in a study of OX40 agonist ivuxolimab in advanced cancers. Generated by immunoSEQ multiplex PCR, the TCRdb table keeps only in-frame clones and is missing some. The table shows roughly 67,000 clones, with 92% occurring only once. The input for sequencing was CD4+ or CD8+ T cells sorted from blood, taken in a trial of the OX40 agonist ivuxolimab. The receptors originated from an adult with an advanced solid tumor such as melanoma, head and neck, liver or kidney cancer.

This chain links TRBV4-2 with TRBJ2-7; 11 positions agree with TRBD2. The CDR3 contains 17 residues. Per the germline V gene, CDR1 is LGHNA and CDR2 is YNFKEQ. The J segment lost 5 bases and the V segment lost 4 bases, leaving 13 bases of the junction unmatched. The CDR3 region has the DNA TGTGCCAGCAGCCTTAAGGTTTTAGCGGGGGGGCTCGACGAGCAGTACTTC. It encodes CASSLKVLAGGLDEQYF.

The chain uses TRBV5-6 and TRBJ2-3; TRBD1 agrees at 9 bases. J gave up 5 bases and V 4 bases, and 2 bases lay outside the gene matches. The CDR3 loop spans 13 amino acids. The germline gives CDR1 SGHDT, CDR2 YYEEEE. The CDR3 sequence is CASSQTGGDTQYF. In DNA form, the CDR3 reads TGTGCCAGCAGCCAGACAGGGGGAGATACGCAGTATTTT.

The chain is built from TRBV18 and TRBJ2-7, with TRBD1 matching over 10 bases. The length of the CDR3 is 15 residues. In germline, CDR1 is KGHSH, CDR2 LQKENI. V was clipped by 2 bases and J by 2 bases; unmatched bases: 3. Here the CDR3 DNA reads TGTGCCAGCTCACCAACGGGACAGGGGACCTACGAGCAGTACTTC. It translates to CASSPTGQGTYEQYF.

This clone was seen once. The rearrangement joins TRBV7-5 to TRBJ1-5; TRBD1 is taken as the D call from the table, unchecked against the DNA. TRBV7-5 is a recognized pseudogene. The CDR3 sequence is 16 residues long. CDR3 loop: CVRSLGLPGDYQPQHF. As DNA, the CDR3 is TGTGTCAGAAGCTTAGGCCTGCCAGGGGATTATCAGCCCCAGCATTTT.

The gene calls are TRBV4-3 and TRBJ1-1; no reliable D call. V was cut by 0 bases and J by 3 bases, with 8 bases left in between. The CDR3 consists of 14 residues. Germline assignment: CDR1 LGHNA and CDR2 YSLEER. Here the CDR3 reads CASSQDHTDTEAFF. Written as DNA, the CDR3 is TGCGCCAGCAGCCAAGATCATACGGACACTGAAGCTTTCTTT.

This chain joins TRBV5-5 and TRBJ2-5, with 7 positions matching TRBD1. Trimming cost V 0 bases and J 0 bases; bases outside gene matches: 5. Germline values: CDR1 SGHKS, CDR2 YYEKEE (reference sequence). CDR3 length: 16 amino acids. This CDR3 is CASSLEEGAYQETQYF. The CDR3 DNA is TGTGCCAGCAGCTTGGAAGAGGGGGCGTACCAAGAGACCCAGTACTTC.

This clone has only a few counts. This sequence joins TRBV6-6 and TRBJ1-5; a weak D match, TRBD1 (5 bases). V was shortened by 7 bases and J by 3 bases, with 13 bases between the two germline ends. Germline loops: CDR1 MNHNY, CDR2 SVGAGI (reference sequence). This CDR3 has 14 residues. The CDR3 DNA is TGTGCCAGCACCCCTACAGGTACCAATCAGCCCCAGCATTTT. Translation: CASTPTGTNQPQHF.

The chain carries TRBV10-2 and TRBJ1-1; tentative D call: TRBD1 (6 bases). This CDR3 has 15 residues. Germline V gives CDR1 WSHSY, CDR2 SAAADI. The ends were cut back, 2 bases at V and 0 bases at J, with 10 bases in the middle. The CDR3 loop reads CASSEAGALNTEAFF. In DNA, the CDR3 is TGCGCCAGCAGTGAGGCAGGGGCCTTGAACACTGAAGCTTTCTTT.

V is TRBV18 and J is TRBJ1-6; D not resolved. The CDR3 is 16 amino acids. Germline values: CDR1 KGHSH, CDR2 LQKENI. V lost 2 bases and J 0 bases, leaving 8 bases between the germline ends. This chain's CDR3 is CASSPSLFSYNSPLHF. CDR3 in DNA: TGTGCCAGCTCACCAAGTCTTTTCTCCTATAATTCACCCCTCCACTTT.

This clone was recorded once. The V gene is TRBV7-8, the J gene TRBJ2-3, with D perhaps TRBD1 or TRBD2 (6 bases each). The germline V gene encodes CDR1 SGHVS and CDR2 FQNEAQ. V was cut by 2 bases and J by 2 bases, with 14 bases left in between. The CDR3 length is 16 residues. CDR3 bases: TGTGCCAGCAGCTTATTAGGGGGGACCGTCACAGATACGCAGTATTTT. Translated: CASSLLGGTVTDTQYF.

This chain joins TRBV4-1 and TRBJ1-2; no reliable D call. Germline lookup yields CDR1 MGHRA and CDR2 YSYEKL. CDR3 length: 16 amino acids. V was shortened by 0 bases and J by 4 bases, with 15 bases between the two germline ends. The CDR3 reads CASSQDRAVWTYGYTF. CDR3 in DNA: TGCGCCAGCAGCCAAGATCGCGCTGTTTGGACCTATGGCTACACCTTC.

In this sample, this clone turned up a few times. The CDR3: CAWSTGQPEAFF. The CDR3 DNA is TGTGCCTGGAGTACAGGACAGCCTGAAGCTTTCTTT. This chain links TRBV30 with TRBJ1-1; D is possibly TRBD1 (6 bases). V lost 2 bases and J lost 6, with 10 bases in between. The CDR3 runs to 12 residues. Germline loops: CDR1 GTSNPN, CDR2 SVGIG (reference sequence).

The rearrangement joins TRBV5-1 to TRBJ2-7, with D possibly TRBD1 on 6 matching bases. Trimming stripped 0 bases from V and 1 base from J, with 14 bases between. The CDR3 spans 16 residues. The germline gives CDR1 SGHRS, CDR2 YFSETQ. CDR3 residues: CASSLVGSGVSYEQYF. The CDR3 nucleotides are TGCGCCAGCAGCTTGGTCGGGTCAGGGGTTTCCTACGAGCAGTACTTC.